The source of this TCR beta chain is a study of CD8+ T cells in alopecia areata. Whole-study findings and limits: Clonality was higher in lesional than normal scalp, especially in alopecia totalis/universalis. Under tofacitinib, fewer expanded CD8+ clones appeared among the top 100 scalp clones. A great number of expanded lesional clones endured in scalp and blood during tofacitinib. Patients displayed less clarity in TCR sharing than mice, a finding possibly related to HLA.

Sample treatment: oral pan-JAK inhibitor, 5-10 mg twice daily. As the sequencing template, cDNA was produced by extracting RNA and reverse transcribing it. Assay used: immunoSEQ multiplex PCR; TCRdb lists only in-frame clones, some missing. The table lists 100,000 or so clones, about three fifths of them singletons. A few counts support this clone. Its specificity is unknown. The germline V gene has CDR1 SGHRS and CDR2 YFSETQ. Trimming cost V 1 base and J 5 bases; bases outside gene matches: 5. This CDR3 has 14 residues. This clonotype was obtained from a human donor with alopecia areata. Sequences were derived from CD8+ T cells sorted from blood, sampled at week 56, from a patient treated with tofacitinib. This chain uses TRBV5-1 with TRBJ2-7; the match to TRBD1 covers 8 bases. CDR3: CASSLRQGRDEQYF. The CDR3 DNA reads TGCGCCAGCAGCTTGCGACAGGGGCGAGACGAGCAGTACTTC. Together with reference TRBV5-1 and TRBJ2-7, the CDR3 gives the full variable domain: KAGVTQTPRYLIKTRGQQVTLSCSPISGHRSVSWYQQTPGQGLQFLFEYFSETQRNKGNFPGRFSGRQFSNSRSEMNVSTLELGDSALYLCASSLRQGRDEQYFGPGTRLTVT.